This entry lists 8 T cell receptor beta chains sequenced from one sample in a study of OX40 agonist ivuxolimab in advanced cancers. The data were produced by immunoSEQ multiplex PCR, yet TCRdb's version contains in-frame clones alone and is incomplete. The sample lists fewer than 80,000 clones, about four fifths occurring once. The sample consisted of CD4+ or CD8+ T cells sorted from blood, taken in a trial of the OX40 agonist ivuxolimab. Receptors were obtained from an adult with an advanced solid tumor such as melanoma, head and neck, liver or kidney cancer.

This chain links TRBV11-3 with TRBJ2-3, with no clear D. The CDR3 consists of 12 residues. Trimming removed 3 bases at V and 6 bases at J, with 7 bases between. From germline, CDR1 is SGHNT and CDR2 YENEEA. The chain's CDR3 is CASSFWVDTQYF. The CDR3 DNA follows: TGTGCCAGCAGCTTTTGGGTGGATACGCAGTATTTT.

Concerning this clone itself: Within the sample, other DNA sequences also encode this same CDR3. J is TRBJ1-5 and V is TRBV7-2; weak D call: TRBD1 (5 bases). The V end was cut by 1 base, the J end by 5 bases, with 12 bases between. The germline V gene has CDR1 SGHTA and CDR2 FQGNSA. The CDR3 loop spans 15 amino acids. CDR3 bases: TGTGCCAGCAGCTTAGATATTGGGGCACATCAGCCCCAGCATTTT. Amino acid sequence: CASSLDIGAHQPQHF.

This clone was recorded a few times. V is TRBV6-1 and J is TRBJ1-1; 9 nucleotides match TRBD1. The CDR3 totals 14 residues. J lost 5 bases, V lost 4 bases, and 5 bases had no gene match. Germline V gene data show CDR1 as MNHNS and CDR2 as SASEGT. The CDR3 sequence is CASSVRDRETEAFF. CDR3 DNA sequence: TGTGCCAGCAGTGTGCGGGACAGGGAGACTGAAGCTTTCTTT.

The J gene is TRBJ1-1, the V gene TRBV6-6, with D possibly TRBD1 on 6 matching bases. CDR3 length: 15 residues. Germline-derived CDR1 and CDR2 are MNHNY and SVGAGI (reference sequence). Between the trimmed V and J ends, which lost 5 bases and 0 bases, there was a span of 13 bases. The CDR3 protein is CASSPPGTLNTEAFF. The DNA for the CDR3 is TGTGCCAGCAGTCCCCCCGGGACACTGAACACTGAAGCTTTCTTT.

The genes are TRBV5-4 and TRBJ2-1; 7 positions agree with TRBD2. The CDR3 has 14 amino acids. The germline gives CDR1 SGHNT, CDR2 YYREEE (reference sequence). J gave up 4 bases and V 4 bases, and 5 bases lay outside the gene matches. The chain's CDR3 is CASSQLADYNEQFF. The CDR3 DNA reads TGTGCCAGCAGCCAGCTAGCGGATTACAATGAGCAGTTCTTC.

The chain links TRBV9 to TRBJ2-3; 7 bases match TRBD2. The CDR3 contains 16 residues. With 4 bases clipped from V and 2 bases from J, the junction kept 10 bases outside the gene matches. CDR1 and CDR2 (germline): SGDLS, YYNGEE. This CDR3 is CASSSLLLANTDTQYF. For the CDR3, the DNA is TGTGCCAGCAGCAGTCTCCTACTAGCGAACACAGATACGCAGTATTTT.

The chain couples TRBV19 to TRBJ2-2; 13 nucleotides agree with TRBD2. The CDR3 has 16 amino acids. The germline V gene has CDR1 LNHDA and CDR2 SQIVND (reference sequence). The V and J ends lost 10 bases and 3 bases, in that order; junction bases with no gene match: 8. CDR3 nucleotide sequence: TGTGCCACAGAGGGACTAGCGGGGATATACACCGGGGAGCTGTTTTTT. Translated, it gives CATEGLAGIYTGELFF.

The V gene is TRBV5-1, the J gene TRBJ1-1; the match to TRBD1 covers 8 bases. V shed 4 bases and J 1 base; nucleotides not matched to a gene: 6. Germline loops: CDR1 SGHRS, CDR2 YFSETQ. CDR3 length: 15 residues. CDR3 DNA: TGCGCCAGCAGCCCAATGACAGGGGCGAACACTGAAGCTTTCTTT. Translation: CASSPMTGANTEAFF.